These 25 T cell receptor beta chains came from one sample sequenced in a study of T cell repertoires in cytomegalovirus infection. TCRdb re-called the reads through MiXCR, storing one row per CDR3 protein. The table includes 750,000 to 950,000 distinct CDR3 sequences, approximately 32% detected once. These receptors are not linked to any known antigen. The sequencing here drew on cultured CD8+ T cells from PBMCs, taken from culture after CMV antigen stimulation. These receptors all come from a human donor in good health (CMV status not recorded). Some clones in this sample may be carry-over from other donors' samples.

The genes are TRBV2 and TRBJ2-1; weak D call: TRBD1 (6 bases). The CDR3 runs to 15 residues. The germline V gene encodes CDR1 SNHLY and CDR2 FYNNEI. Trimming cost V 3 bases and J 3 bases, with 12 bases left between them. The CDR3 protein is CASSEGVGGYNEQFF. CDR3 bases: TGTGCCAGCAGTGAGGGGGTAGGGGGCTACAATGAGCAGTTCTTC. The full variable domain, completed using reference TRBV2 and TRBJ2-1, is EPEVTQTPSHQVTQMGQEVILRCVPISNHLYFYWYRQILGQKVEFLVSFYNNEISEKSEIFDDQFSVERPDGSNFTLKIRSTKLEDSAMYFCASSEGVGGYNEQFFGPGTRLTVL.

J is TRBJ1-1 and V is TRBV6-2 or TRBV6-3, with D perhaps matching TRBD1 (5 bases). The length of the CDR3 is 15 residues. CDR1 MNHEY and CDR2 SVGEGT come from the germline V gene. V lost 3 bases, J lost 0 bases, and 11 bases lay in between. The chain's CDR3 is CASSYRQGMNTEAFF. In nucleotides, the CDR3 is TGTGCCAGCAGTTATCGTCAGGGAATGAACACTGAAGCTTTCTTT.

This clonotype was counted only a few times. The gene calls are TRBV28 and TRBJ1-4; D ambiguous. The length of the CDR3 is 14 residues. V dropped 5 bases and J dropped 5 bases, with 12 bases sitting between them. Germline-derived CDR1 and CDR2 are MDHEN and SYDVKM. CDR3 nucleotides: TGTGCCAGCAGTGACGGACCATGGAATGAAAAACTGTTTTTT. This gives the protein CASSDGPWNEKLFF.

The chain has TRBV4-2 and TRBJ2-3, with 9 bases fitting TRBD2. CDR3 size: 15 residues. In germline, CDR1 is LGHNA, CDR2 YNFKEQ. V shed 4 bases, J shed 4 bases, and the junction held 6 bases outside the gene matches. This CDR3 reads CASSPRASGADTQYF. CDR3 nucleotides: TGTGCCAGCAGCCCCCGGGCTAGCGGGGCAGATACGCAGTATTTT.

This clonotype was picked up a small number of times. The chain links TRBV28 to TRBJ2-3; tentatively, D is TRBD1 (5 bases). Trimming cost V 2 bases and J 4 bases, with 16 bases left between them. The CDR3 sequence is 16 residues long. The germline V gene has CDR1 MDHEN and CDR2 SYDVKM. The CDR3 DNA follows: TGTGCCAGCAGTTTAGGGGCCAGTATTTTCTCAGATACGCAGTATTTT. This sequence encodes CASSLGASIFSDTQYF.

The sample holds many counts of this clonotype. V and J are TRBV7-9 and TRBJ1-1, with D unclear. The V gene lost 5 bases and the J gene lost 8 bases, with 6 bases spanning the gap. CDR3 length: 10 residues. Per the germline V gene, CDR1 is SEHNR and CDR2 is FQNEAQ (reference sequence). DNA of the CDR3: TGTGCCAGCAGCCTAAGGGAAGCTTTCTTT. Amino acids: CASSLREAFF.

The rearrangement links TRBV6-8 to TRBJ1-3, with D unresolved. Germline values: CDR1 MNHGY, CDR2 SAAAGT. V was cut by 5 bases and J by 0 bases, with 14 bases left in between. The CDR3 loop spans 16 amino acids. CDR3 sequence: CASSARQGGSGNTIYF. In DNA, the CDR3 is TGTGCCAGCAGTGCCCGACAAGGAGGCTCTGGAAACACCATATATTTT.

The chain couples TRBV2 to TRBJ1-1; D is unresolved. The ends were cut back, 7 bases at V and 3 bases at J, with 24 bases in the middle. This CDR3 contains 17 residues. CDR1 and CDR2 from the germline V gene are SNHLY and FYNNEI. CDR3 in amino acids: CASTEFGEGFRDTEAFF. In nucleotides, the CDR3 is TGTGCCAGCACCGAATTTGGGGAAGGTTTTAGGGACACTGAAGCTTTCTTT. Filled out from reference TRBV2 and TRBJ1-1, the complete variable domain reads EPEVTQTPSHQVTQMGQEVILRCVPISNHLYFYWYRQILGQKVEFLVSFYNNEISEKSEIFDDQFSVERPDGSNFTLKIRSTKLEDSAMYFCASTEFGEGFRDTEAFFGQGTRLTVV.

The V and J genes are TRBV7-3 and TRBJ2-1; D is unclear. The length of the CDR3 is 13 residues. Germline V gene sequence: CDR1 SGHTA, CDR2 FQGTGA. V lost 2 bases and J 6 bases, leaving 8 bases between the germline ends. The CDR3, as DNA: TGTGCCAGCAGCTTAGAGAAGTCCAATGAGCAGTTCTTC. Translating gives CASSLEKSNEQFF.

The rearrangement links TRBV27 to TRBJ2-7; no clear D. This CDR3 comprises 13 residues. Germline values: CDR1 MNHEY, CDR2 SMNVEV (reference sequence). The V end was cut by 4 bases, the J end by 2 bases, with 9 bases between. CDR3: CASSYAQTYEQYF. In nucleotides, the CDR3 is TGTGCCAGCAGTTACGCCCAGACCTACGAGCAGTACTTC.

This clonotype has at least ten counts. The rearrangement uses TRBV27 and TRBJ2-7, with TRBD1 matching 8 bases. V lost 4 bases to trimming and J lost 2 bases; unmatched junction nucleotides: 7. The CDR3 covers 15 residues. The germline V gene encodes CDR1 MNHEY and CDR2 SMNVEV (reference sequence). The CDR3 protein is CASSSGTGPTYEQYF. The CDR3 DNA is TGTGCCAGCAGTTCCGGGACAGGTCCTACCTACGAGCAGTACTTC.

V usage is TRBV5-6 and J usage is TRBJ1-2, with D perhaps TRBD1 (6 bases). Trimming took 6 bases from V and 4 from J, leaving 16 bases between them. The CDR3 loop spans 14 amino acids. Germline CDR1 and CDR2: SGHDT and YYEEEE. CDR3: CASTFRRGCYGYTF. The CDR3 nucleotides are TGTGCCAGCACCTTCAGGAGGGGGTGCTATGGCTACACCTTC.

Notes on this clonotype: This may arise from a read error, as a much more abundant clone is one base away. This chain connects TRBV7-3 to TRBJ2-5; D not certain. Germline values: CDR1 SGHTA, CDR2 FQGTGA. The CDR3 covers 14 residues. V was cut by 5 bases and J by 5 bases, with 15 bases left in between. The DNA for the CDR3 is TGTGCCAGCAGCCCCGCCCGCGGCTGGGAGACCCAGTACTTC. This translates into CASSPARGWETQYF. Full variable domain (rest looked up from reference TRBV7-3 and TRBJ2-5): GAGVSQTPSNKVTEKGKYVELRCDPISGHTALYWYRQSLGQGPEFLIYFQGTGAADDSGLPNDRFFAVRPEGSVSTLKIQRTERGDSAVYLCASSPARGWETQYFGPGTRLLVL.

The gene calls are TRBV19 and TRBJ2-1, with D possibly matching TRBD2 (5 bases). In germline, CDR1 is LNHDA, CDR2 SQIVND (reference sequence). The V end was cut by 7 bases, the J end by 0 bases, with 13 bases between. The CDR3 extends over 15 amino acids. The CDR3 DNA follows: TGTGCCAGTACCCCGGGGATGAGCTCCTACAATGAGCAGTTCTTC. It specifies CASTPGMSSYNEQFF.

The rearrangement joins TRBV7-9 to TRBJ2-1; 12 nucleotides align to TRBD1. The CDR3 has 17 residues. Trimming took 7 bases from V and 4 from J; bases not matched to a gene: 11. The V gene's germline CDR1 is SEHNR and CDR2 FQNEAQ (reference sequence). CDR3 sequence reads: CASTGTGGDGWYNEQFF. The CDR3 nucleotides are TGTGCCAGCACCGGGACAGGGGGCGACGGGTGGTACAATGAGCAGTTCTTC.

This chain joins TRBV4-1 and TRBJ1-1; D gene ambiguous. The CDR3 has 18 amino acids. V shed 0 bases and J shed 2 bases, with 19 bases lying between them. CDR1 is MGHRA and CDR2 is YSYEKL in the germline V gene. CDR3 nucleotide sequence: TGCGCCAGCAGCCAAGAGGCAACAGTCCCAGCGCAAAACACTGAAGCTTTCTTT. Protein: CASSQEATVPAQNTEAFF.

This clonotype was counted at least ten times. V and J are TRBV6-6 and TRBJ1-2, with TRBD1 matching over 9 bases. This CDR3 has 15 amino acids. The ends lost 0 bases at V and 6 bases at J; junction bases unmatched: 5. Germline CDR1 is MNHNY and CDR2 is SVGAGI (reference sequence). CDR3 nucleotides: TGTGCCAGCAGTTACTCGATTGGGGACAGGGATGGCTACACCTTC. Residues: CASSYSIGDRDGYTF.

This sequence joins TRBV6-2 or TRBV6-3 and TRBJ2-7; possible D gene TRBD2, 5 bases. The CDR3 has 9 amino acids. V shed 10 bases and J shed 5 bases, with 6 bases lying between them. Germline-derived CDR1 and CDR2 are MNHEY and SVGEGT. CDR3 sequence reads: CATADEQYV. DNA of the CDR3: TGTGCCACAGCGGACGAGCAGTACGTC.

This clonotype occurred a few times. J is TRBJ1-3 and V is TRBV4-2; D is uncertain. V was pared by 0 bases and J by 0 bases, with 6 bases between. Germline lookup yields CDR1 LGHNA and CDR2 YNFKEQ. The CDR3 totals 15 residues. This chain's CDR3 is CASSQDTSSGNTIYF. In DNA, the CDR3 is TGTGCCAGCAGCCAAGATACGAGCTCTGGAAACACCATATATTTT.

This clonotype was seen a handful of times. The chain joins TRBV4-1 to TRBJ1-5; possible D gene TRBD1, 6 bases. Germline V gene lookup returns CDR1 MGHRA and CDR2 YSYEKL. Trimming pared 1 base from V and 3 bases from J, leaving 10 bases between. The length of the CDR3 is 15 residues. CDR3 in amino acids: CASSQVGQFNQPQHF. In DNA, the CDR3 is TGCGCCAGCAGCCAAGTTGGACAGTTCAATCAGCCCCAGCATTTT.

Only a few counts were recorded for this clonotype. J is TRBJ2-1 and V is TRBV7-9; 8 nucleotides line up with TRBD2. Losses at the gene ends were 5 bases for V and 8 bases for J; bases not matched to a gene: 8. The CDR3 is 14 amino acids. Germline V CDR1 and CDR2: SEHNR, FQNEAQ (reference sequence). The CDR3 protein is CASSPREGRDEQFF. The CDR3 region has the DNA TGTGCCAGCAGCCCCCGGGAGGGTCGGGATGAGCAGTTCTTC.

The rearrangement joins TRBV2 to TRBJ2-7, with 8 nucleotides matching TRBD1. The CDR3 is 15 amino acids. CDR1 and CDR2 (germline): SNHLY, FYNNEI. J lost 2 bases, V lost 9 bases, and 12 bases had no gene match. CDR3 in DNA: TGTGCCAGGGGAGTTTGGGACAGGCCTACCTACGAGCAGTACTTC. It yields the protein CARGVWDRPTYEQYF.

This clonotype was observed a handful of times. This sequence joins TRBV10-3 and TRBJ1-3; D might be TRBD1 (5 bases). Trimming removed 6 bases at V and 0 bases at J, with 12 bases between. CDR1 and CDR2 (germline): ENHRY, SYGVKD. The CDR3 spans 15 residues. The CDR3 DNA follows: TGTGCCATCAGGGTCAGGGTCGCCTCTGGAAACACCATATATTTT. It codes for CAIRVRVASGNTIYF.

V gene TRBV7-9 combines with J gene TRBJ1-2; 9 positions match TRBD1. Germline-derived CDR1 and CDR2 are SEHNR and FQNEAQ (reference sequence). V lost 2 bases, J lost 7 bases, and 5 bases stayed unmatched. This CDR3 spans 14 amino acids. The DNA for the CDR3 is TGTGCCAGCAGCTTACGGGACAGGGTGTTTGGCTACACCTTC. Translated, it gives CASSLRDRVFGYTF. Full variable domain (outside the CDR3, taken from reference TRBV7-9 and TRBJ1-2): DTGVSQNPRHKITKRGQNVTFRCDPISEHNRLYWYRQTLGQGPEFLTYFQNEAQLEKSRLLSDRFSAERPKGSFSTLEIQRTEQGDSAMYLCASSLRDRVFGYTFGSGTRLTVV.

The table lists this clonotype with many counts. The rearrangement joins TRBV7-3 to TRBJ2-2; the D call may be TRBD1 or TRBD2 (7 bases each). Germline assignment: CDR1 SGHTA and CDR2 FQGTGA. Deletions cut 5 bases from V and 5 bases from J, with 27 bases between. The CDR3 spans 19 residues. This chain's CDR3 is CASSLRAASGPGGTGELFF. The CDR3 nucleotides read TGTGCCAGCAGCCTCCGGGCGGCTAGCGGCCCAGGGGGAACCGGGGAGCTGTTTTTT.